The clone carrying this T cell receptor (beta chain) was counted a few times. Its antigen is unidentified. The length of the CDR3 is 15 residues. V lost 1 base, J lost 4 bases, and 5 bases stayed unmatched. The germline V gene encodes CDR1 DFQATT and CDR2 SNEGSKA (reference sequence). The sample comes from a study of identical twins. Template switching supplied a universal primer site; unique molecular identifiers were carried on the cDNA. One entry per CDR3 protein results from TCRdb running MiXCR on the 5' RACE reads. The sample holds about 690,000 distinct CDR3 sequences, 5.5% to 6.5% seen once. Study outcomes and limitations: Insertions were fewer in abundant cord blood beta clonotypes, whereas memory repertoires showed none of this pattern.

The gene calls are TRBV20-1 and TRBJ2-3, with 10 nucleotides matching TRBD1. This sequence was found in a man between 18 and 29 years old in good health. Sequenced sample: naive T cells sorted from blood. CDR3 nucleotides: TGCAGTGCTAGAGCCCGGGACAGGGGTTCAGATACGCAGTATTTT. This translates into CSARARDRGSDTQYF.